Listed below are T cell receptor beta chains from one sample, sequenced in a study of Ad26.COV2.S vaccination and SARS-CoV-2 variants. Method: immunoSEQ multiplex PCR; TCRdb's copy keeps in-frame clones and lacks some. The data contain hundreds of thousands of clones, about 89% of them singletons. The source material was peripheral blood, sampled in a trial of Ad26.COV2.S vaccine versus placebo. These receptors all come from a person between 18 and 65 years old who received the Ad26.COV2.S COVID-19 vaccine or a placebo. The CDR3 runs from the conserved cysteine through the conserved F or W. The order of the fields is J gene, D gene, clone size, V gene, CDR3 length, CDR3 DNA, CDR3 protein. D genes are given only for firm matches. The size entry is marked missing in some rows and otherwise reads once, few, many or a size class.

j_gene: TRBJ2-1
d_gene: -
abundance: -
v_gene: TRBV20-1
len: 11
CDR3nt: TGCAGTGCTAGACTCCCGAGTGAGCAGTTCTTC
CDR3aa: CSARLPSEQFF

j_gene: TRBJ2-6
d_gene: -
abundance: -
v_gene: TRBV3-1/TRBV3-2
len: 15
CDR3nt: TGTGCCAGCAGATTCCGTAGCTCTGGGGCCAACGTCCTGACTTTC
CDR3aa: CASRFRSSGANVLTF

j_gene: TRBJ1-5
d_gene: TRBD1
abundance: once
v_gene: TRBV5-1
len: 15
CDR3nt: TGCGCCAGCAGTACCGGGACAGGGGACGGCCAGCCCCAGCATTTT
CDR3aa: CASSTGTGDGQPQHF

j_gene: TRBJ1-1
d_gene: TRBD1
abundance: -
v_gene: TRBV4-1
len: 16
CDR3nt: TGCGCCAGCAGCCAAGATCCAGTTCAGGGGGACACTGAAGCTTTCTTT
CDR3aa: CASSQDPVQGDTEAFF

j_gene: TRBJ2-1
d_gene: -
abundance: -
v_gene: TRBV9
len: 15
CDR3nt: TGTGCCAGCAGCTGGGGAAAATATCTGGACAATGAGCAGTTCTTC
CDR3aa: CASSWGKYLDNEQFF

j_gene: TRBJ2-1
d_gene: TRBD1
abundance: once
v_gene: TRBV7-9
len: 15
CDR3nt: TGTGCCAGCAACTCCCGTCTGACAGGGGAGGCTGAGCAGTTCTTC
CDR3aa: CASNSRLTGEAEQFF

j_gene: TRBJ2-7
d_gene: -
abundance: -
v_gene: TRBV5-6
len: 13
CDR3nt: TGTGCCAGCAGCTTGGATCAGGGTTACGAGCAGTACTTC
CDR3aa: CASSLDQGYEQYF

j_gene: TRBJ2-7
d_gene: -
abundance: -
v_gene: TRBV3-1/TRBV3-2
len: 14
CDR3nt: TGTGCCAGCAGCCAATTGCTGGGGGCCTACGAGCAGTACTTC
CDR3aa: CASSQLLGAYEQYF

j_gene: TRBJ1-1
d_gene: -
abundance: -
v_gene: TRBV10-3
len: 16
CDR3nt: TGTGCCATCAGCCGACGACCGCCCACACAGAACACTGAAGCTTTCTTT
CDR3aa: CAISRRPPTQNTEAFF

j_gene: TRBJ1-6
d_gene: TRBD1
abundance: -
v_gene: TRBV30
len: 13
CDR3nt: TGTGCCCGGAGGGACAGGGATAATTCACCCCTCCACTTT
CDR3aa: CARRDRDNSPLHF

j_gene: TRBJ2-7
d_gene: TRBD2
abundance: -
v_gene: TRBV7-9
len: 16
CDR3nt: TGTGCCAGCAGCTTAGGTACTAGCGGGAGACCCTACGAGCAGTACTTC
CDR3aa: CASSLGTSGRPYEQYF

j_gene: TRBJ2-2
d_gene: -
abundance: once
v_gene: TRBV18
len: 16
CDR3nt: TGTGCCAGCTCACCATACGGAGGGACAAACACCGGGGAGCTGTTTTTT
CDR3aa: CASSPYGGTNTGELFF

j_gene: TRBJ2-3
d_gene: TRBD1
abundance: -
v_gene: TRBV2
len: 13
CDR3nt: TGTGCCAGCGGACAGGGGGCCGGAGATACGCAGTATTTT
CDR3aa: CASGQGAGDTQYF

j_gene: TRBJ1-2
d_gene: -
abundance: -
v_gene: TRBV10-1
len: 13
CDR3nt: TGCGCCAGCAGTGAAGCGGGGACGAAGGGCTACACCTTC
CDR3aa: CASSEAGTKGYTF